This paragraph covers one TCR beta chain sequence. What this receptor recognizes is not known. Per-base qualities were not stored, and no clone one base away is much larger. The CDR3 starts with the cysteine, ends with the phenylalanine, and has 13 residues. Only the CDR3 part of the read is kept: 39 bases, read in frame from the first base. Trimming at the junction amounts to 5 bases on V and 7 bases on J, and the germline ends lie 12 bases apart. CDR1 is given as SGHTA and CDR2 as FQGNSA, both from the germline V gene. The immunoSEQ Assay, a bias-controlled multiplex PCR, was used to amplify TCRbeta CDR3 regions from genomic DNA. The authors' analysis ran thus. The number of nucleated cells in each sample was estimated by amplification of reference gene primers within the assay. Sequence reads were collapsed and filtered to measure the absolute abundance of every unique TCRbeta CDR3 rearrangement. For each sample, productive Simpson clonality was calculated as the square root of Simpson's diversity index over productive rearrangements. Drawn from immuneACCESS, this table holds only the in-frame rearrangements with V and J called that TCRdb kept. Clones are partly lost; checked studies trace under half to an unresolved V gene and leave the rest unexplained. The DNA gave D and trimming, while V, J and clone size come from that table. In all, the sample holds 250,000 to 350,000 clones, and about 88% of those were seen once. The top ten constitute 2.6% of the sample.

In the prospective study, participants were roughly 18 to 100 years old, resided in 24 geographic areas of the United States, and were enrolled through a virtual design. To assign participants to cohorts, the prospective study relied on clinical history that participants themselves reported in a screening survey and a study questionnaire. For ImmuneRACE Cohort 3, a participant was defined as recovered based on two consecutive negative NP/OP PCR tests, clearance by a healthcare professional, or resolution of symptoms. In the prospective study, whole blood, serum and a nasopharyngeal or oropharyngeal swab were collected from each participant by mobile phlebotomists. Additional blood draws and questionnaires over a 2-month period could optionally be provided by prospective study participants. Prospective study blood samples were shipped either frozen or at room temperature before DNA extraction. The sample comes from a study of blood T cell repertoires in COVID-19 (dated by TCRdb to about 2020). A note on the overall study: The collaborator samples originated in the United States, Italy and Spain and spanned the acute and convalescent phases of COVID-19. The prospective study material was composed of cDNA or gDNA derived from T cells, B-cell-depleted T cells, or PBMCs. The repertoires were released in a freely available public database intended as a resource for research on the immune response to SARS-CoV-2. The samples were drawn from the first 160 participants of the ongoing ImmuneRACE study and from 1,254 subjects provided by 6 global collaborators. Sample metadata almost always included a de-identified subject ID, COVID-19 status, age in years and sex. Where available, HLA class I and class II types were obtained from metadata supplied by the sample provider rather than from assay-based typing. The dataset comprised deeply sampled blood TCRbeta repertoires from subjects exposed to, actively infected with, or recovered from COVID-19.

The paper's findings and limits, for the study overall: The quantity of clinical and demographic metadata differed by source and by participant and was supplied without curation.

The TCR sequence derives from a man between 60 and 75 years old who had recovered from COVID-19. The rearrangement combines TRBV7-2 with TRBJ2-4; the D gene is possibly TRBD2, with 7 bases matching. The specimen sequenced was PBMCs or T cells enriched from blood (not recorded which). For the CDR3, the sequence is CASSPRGGNIQYF. Read as DNA, the sequence is TGTGCCAGCAGCCCAAGGGGGGGTAACATTCAGTACTTC.